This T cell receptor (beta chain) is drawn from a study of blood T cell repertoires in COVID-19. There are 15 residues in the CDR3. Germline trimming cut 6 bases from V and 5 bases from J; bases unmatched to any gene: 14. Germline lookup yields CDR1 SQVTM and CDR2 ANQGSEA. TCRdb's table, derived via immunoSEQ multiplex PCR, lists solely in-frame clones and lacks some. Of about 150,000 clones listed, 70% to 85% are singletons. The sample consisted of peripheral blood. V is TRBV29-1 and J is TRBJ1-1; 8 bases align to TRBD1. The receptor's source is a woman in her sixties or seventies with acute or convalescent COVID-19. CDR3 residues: CSVSPAGGRGTEAFF. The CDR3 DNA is TGCAGCGTCTCCCCAGCAGGGGGCAGAGGGACTGAAGCTTTCTTT.